This T cell receptor beta chain was retrieved from a study of cytomegalovirus exposure and HLA in healthy donors. General study points: Later, an analysis found that TCR clusters from the first cohort tended to co-occur in the 120 or so validation repertoires.

TCRdb's table, derived via immunoSEQ multiplex PCR, lists solely in-frame clones and lacks some. The repertoire holds tens of thousands of clones, roughly 93% seen once, with approximately 4% in the top ten. CDR3 length: 11 residues. V lost 5 bases to trimming and J lost 10 bases, with 12 bases between them. Germline-derived CDR1 and CDR2 are GTSNPN and SVGIG (reference sequence). A note on this clone: Its target is unknown.

This clonotype was sampled from a young woman in good health and CMV-seronegative. J is TRBJ1-5 and V is TRBV30; no definite D call. The sample consisted of PBMCs. The CDR3 sequence: CAWGEDRPQHF. The DNA of the CDR3 is TGTGCCTGGGGGGAGGACCGCCCCCAGCATTTT.